This T cell receptor (beta chain) originates from a study of cytomegalovirus exposure and HLA in healthy donors. Findings and limits, study-wide: A missense variant in DCLRE1C was later tied to TCR beta V- and J-gene trimming.

Regarding donors, all were healthy bone marrow donors. This clone was seen a handful of times. The antigen remains unidentified. CDR1 is MNHEY, CDR2 SMNVEV, per germline (reference sequence). This CDR3 region has 14 residues. The V and J ends lost 5 bases and 7 bases, in that order; junction bases with no gene match: 7. 60 Vbeta and 13 Jbeta primers were used in PCR. Original data processing: Later, roughly 86 million unique TCR beta chains were counted in an analysis, and around 11 million of them were shared. Sequenced by immunoSEQ multiplex PCR; TCRdb stores in-frame clones only, minus some. Clone size and the V and J calls come from that table; the DNA yielded D and trimming. The sample contains approximately 190,000 clones, around 86% of which appear only once.

Sequencing was performed on PBMCs. The sequence was obtained from a woman in her late teens or twenties in good health and CMV-seronegative. The chain links TRBV27 to TRBJ2-1; 8 nucleotides match TRBD1. DNA of the CDR3: TGTGCCAGCAGTCGAGGACAGGGTAGGAATGAGCAGTTCTTC. Protein product: CASSRGQGRNEQFF.